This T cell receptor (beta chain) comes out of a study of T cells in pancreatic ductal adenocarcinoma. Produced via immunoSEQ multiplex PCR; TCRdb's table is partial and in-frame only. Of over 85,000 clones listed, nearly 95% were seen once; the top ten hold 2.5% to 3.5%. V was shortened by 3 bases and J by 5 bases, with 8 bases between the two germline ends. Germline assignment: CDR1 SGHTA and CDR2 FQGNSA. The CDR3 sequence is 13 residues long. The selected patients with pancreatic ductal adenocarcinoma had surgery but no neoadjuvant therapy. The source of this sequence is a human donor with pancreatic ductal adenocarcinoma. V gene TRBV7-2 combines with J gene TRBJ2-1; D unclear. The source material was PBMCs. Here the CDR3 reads CASSFYRDNEQFF. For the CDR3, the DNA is TGTGCCAGCAGCTTTTATCGAGACAATGAGCAGTTCTTC.